The 23 T cell receptor beta chains below all came from one sample that was sequenced in a study of PD-1 blockade in classical Hodgkin lymphoma. Assay: immunoSEQ multiplex PCR; the TCRdb copy retains only in-frame clones and omits some. In the table there are around 19,000 clones, around 86% of which are singletons. Brentuximab vedotin exposure varied among the patients, all of whom had relapsed after autologous stem cell transplantation. The sample consisted of peripheral blood mononuclear cells (PBMCs), taken before the second cycle of nivolumab. The receptors shown here come from a human donor with classical Hodgkin lymphoma.

The V call is TRBV27, the J call TRBJ2-7; D is possibly TRBD1 (5 bases). V was trimmed by 0 bases and J by 4 bases, leaving 10 bases between them. From germline, CDR1 is MNHEY and CDR2 SMNVEV (reference sequence). The CDR3 runs to 14 residues. DNA of the CDR3: TGTGCCAGCAGTTTATCCGGCAGGGCTTACGAGCAGTACTTC. It is translated as CASSLSGRAYEQYF.

The chain carries TRBV7-9 and TRBJ2-1; D unclear. The germline V gene encodes CDR1 SEHNR and CDR2 FQNEAQ (reference sequence). CDR3 length: 12 amino acids. The V and J ends lost 2 bases and 5 bases respectively, with 4 bases between them. CDR3 nucleotide sequence: TGTGCCAGCAGCTTACTCCACAATGAGCAGTTCTTC. It encodes CASSLLHNEQFF.

The CDR3 reads CASSTGQGKETEAFF. As DNA, the CDR3 is TGCGCCAGCAGCACCGGACAGGGGAAGGAAACTGAAGCTTTCTTT. This chain connects TRBV5-1 to TRBJ1-1; 9 nucleotides agree with TRBD1. Trimming took 4 bases from V and 5 from J; bases not matched to a gene: 9. Germline CDR1 SGHRS, CDR2 YFSETQ. CDR3 length equals 15 residues.

The gene calls are TRBV27 and TRBJ1-1; D call uncertain. V lost 8 bases, J lost 5 bases, and 12 bases lay in between. Per germline, CDR1 MNHEY and CDR2 SMNVEV (reference sequence). The CDR3 runs 12 residues. This CDR3 reads CASRWRTTEAFF. The CDR3 DNA follows: TGTGCCAGCCGCTGGCGGACGACTGAAGCTTTCTTT.

The chain recombines TRBV5-1 with TRBJ2-1; 7 bases match TRBD1. The V and J ends lost 4 bases and 2 bases, in that order; junction bases with no gene match: 6. Germline CDR1 is SGHRS and CDR2 is YFSETQ. CDR3 size: 15 residues. In nucleotides, the CDR3 is TGCGCCAGCAGCATGACAGGGAATACCTACAATGAGCAGTTCTTC. Its translation is CASSMTGNTYNEQFF.

This chain uses TRBV2 with TRBJ1-3, with D unresolved. The CDR3 is made up of 14 amino acids. Germline V gene data show CDR1 as SNHLY and CDR2 as FYNNEI. The germline V and J ends were trimmed by 6 bases and 0 bases, with 9 bases remaining between them. The CDR3 DNA reads TGTGCCAGCAGCAGAGAACACTCTGGAAACACCATATATTTT. Residues: CASSREHSGNTIYF. The complete variable domain, with remaining parts taken from reference TRBV2 and TRBJ1-3, reads EPEVTQTPSHQVTQMGQEVILRCVPISNHLYFYWYRQILGQKVEFLVSFYNNEISEKSEIFDDQFSVERPDGSNFTLKIRSTKLEDSAMYFCASSREHSGNTIYFGEGSWLTVV.

The chain employs TRBV19 and TRBJ1-1; 9 positions agree with TRBD1. The germline CDR1 and CDR2 sequences are LNHDA and SQIVND (reference sequence). This CDR3 has 15 amino acids. V was pared by 3 bases and J by 4 bases, with 6 bases of the junction left unmatched. DNA of the CDR3: TGTGCCAGTAGTATTCGGGGGGACAGGGTCACTGAAGCTTTCTTT. Protein sequence: CASSIRGDRVTEAFF. The whole variable domain, remainder taken from reference TRBV19 and TRBJ1-1, is DGGITQSPKYLFRKEGQNVTLSCEQNLNHDAMYWYRQDPGQGLRLIYYSQIVNDFQKGDIAEGYSVSREKKESFPLTVTSAQKNPTAFYLCASSIRGDRVTEAFFGQGTRLTVV.

This clone was seen a single time. This sequence joins TRBV7-9 and TRBJ2-7, with 8 bases that match TRBD2. This CDR3 region has 12 residues. Germline CDR1 is SEHNR and CDR2 is FQNEAQ (reference sequence). J gave up 3 bases and V 8 bases, and 3 bases lay outside the gene matches. CDR3 loop: CASGRGDYEQYF. Written as DNA, the CDR3 is TGTGCCAGCGGGCGGGGGGACTACGAGCAGTACTTC.

The V gene is TRBV11-2, the J gene TRBJ1-6; 8 nucleotides align to TRBD1. The CDR3 is made up of 16 amino acids. Germline trimming cut 4 bases from V and 8 bases from J; bases unmatched to any gene: 10. In germline, CDR1 is SGHAT, CDR2 FQNNGV. Here the CDR3 reads CASSSTRGPPYSPLHF. The CDR3 DNA follows: TGTGCCAGCAGCTCCACCAGGGGGCCCCCTTATTCACCCCTCCACTTT.

This chain joins TRBV7-9 and TRBJ2-3; D unclear. The germline V gene encodes CDR1 SEHNR and CDR2 FQNEAQ (reference sequence). Trimming removed 2 bases from V and 1 base from J, with 7 bases in between. The CDR3 has 14 residues. The CDR3 protein is CASSLTKGTDTQYF. CDR3 coding DNA: TGTGCCAGCAGCTTAACCAAGGGCACAGATACGCAGTATTTT.

The V call is TRBV21-1, the J call TRBJ1-1; no DNA check was done on the table's D call, TRBD1. TRBV21-1 constitutes a pseudogene. CDR3 length: 13 amino acids. The CDR3 spells CASSRGQNTEAFF. In DNA form, the CDR3 reads TGTGCCAGCAGCAGAGGACAGAACACTGAAGCTTTCTTT.

Notes on this clone: An end of the junction differs from the germline gene, which may be a read error. This sample also contains other DNA sequences that code for the same CDR3. This rearrangement joins TRBV7-9 to TRBJ1-3, with D possibly being TRBD1 (5 bases). CDR3 length: 14 amino acids. CDR1 is SEHNR and CDR2 is FQNEAQ in the germline V gene (reference sequence). The CDR3 nucleotides read TGTGCTAGCAGCTTAATGGGACGAGGAAACACCATATATTTT. It is translated as CASSLMGRGNTIYF. Looking up the rest from reference TRBV7-9 and TRBJ1-3 gives the full variable domain: DTGVSQNPRHKITKRGQNVTFRCDPISEHNRLYWYRQTLGQGPEFLTYFQNEAQLEKSRLLSDRFSAERPKGSFSTLEIQRTEQGDSAMYLCASSLMGRGNTIYFGEGSWLTVV.

The rearrangement joins TRBV30 to TRBJ1-2; D is ambiguous. Trimming stripped 0 bases from V and 4 bases from J, with 12 bases between. Germline loops: CDR1 GTSNPN, CDR2 SVGIG (reference sequence). The CDR3 is 14 residues long. The CDR3 protein is CAWSVSLYIYGYTF. For the CDR3, the DNA is TGTGCCTGGAGTGTAAGCCTATATATCTATGGCTACACCTTC.

The V and J genes are TRBV5-1 and TRBJ2-5, with 9 bases identical to TRBD1. Germline V lookup: CDR1 SGHRS, CDR2 YFSETQ. V lost 5 bases to trimming and J lost 1 base; unmatched junction nucleotides: 9. The CDR3 sequence is 16 residues long. The CDR3 here is CASSQDRGGSQETQYF. The CDR3 DNA reads as TGCGCCAGCAGTCAGGACAGGGGCGGTTCCCAAGAGACCCAGTACTTC.

The chain carries TRBV19 and TRBJ1-1; the D gene is possibly TRBD1 (5 bases). Looked up from germline, CDR1 is LNHDA and CDR2 is SQIVND (reference sequence). This CDR3 contains 16 residues. V lost 4 bases and J 0 bases, leaving 15 bases between the germline ends. CDR3 sequence (DNA): TGTGCCAGTAGTAGGGCCTTTAGGGGCTTGAACACTGAAGCTTTCTTT. Its translation: CASSRAFRGLNTEAFF.

The chain has TRBV7-6 and TRBJ2-6, with D possibly being TRBD1 or TRBD2 (5 bases each). There are 16 residues in the CDR3. The V end lost 5 bases, the J end lost 1 base, and 12 bases lay between the germline ends. From germline, CDR1 is SGHVS and CDR2 FNYEAQ. In DNA, the CDR3 is TGTGCCAGCAGCCCCCGGGGACGGTCTGGGGCCAACGTCCTGACTTTC. It specifies CASSPRGRSGANVLTF.

This clone has more than one count but fewer than ten. The rearrangement joins TRBV19 to TRBJ1-5; possibly TRBD1 for D (5 bases). Deletions cut 9 bases from V and 4 bases from J, with 10 bases between. The CDR3 consists of 12 residues. Germline CDR1 and CDR2: LNHDA and SQIVND (reference sequence). This chain's CDR3 is CASRQKNQPQHF. In DNA, the CDR3 is TGTGCCAGCCGACAGAAGAATCAGCCCCAGCATTTT.

The chain combines TRBV6-5 with TRBJ2-7; 11 bases match TRBD2. The CDR3 contains 14 residues. CDR1 is MNHEY and CDR2 is SVGAGI in the germline V gene. Trimming took 5 bases from V and 6 from J; bases not matched to a gene: 6. The CDR3 DNA is TGTGCCAGCAGTCTAGCGGGGGGATTTGGCGAGCAGTACTTC. It yields the protein CASSLAGGFGEQYF.

The J gene is TRBJ2-7, the V gene TRBV5-1; D possibly matches TRBD1 or TRBD2 (5 bases each). The CDR3 runs 14 residues. The germline V and J ends were trimmed by 3 bases and 3 bases, with 13 bases remaining between them. The germline gives CDR1 SGHRS, CDR2 YFSETQ. CDR3 DNA sequence: TGCGCCAGCAGCTGGGCTGGGGACGGCTACGAGCAGTACTTC. Protein product: CASSWAGDGYEQYF.

The rearrangement links TRBV5-1 to TRBJ1-1; tentative D call: TRBD1 (5 bases). The V end was cut by 4 bases, the J end by 1 base, with 14 bases between. This CDR3 spans 15 amino acids. Germline V gene data show CDR1 as SGHRS and CDR2 as YFSETQ. Here the CDR3 reads CASSQLGAANTEAFF. DNA for the CDR3: TGCGCCAGCAGCCAATTAGGGGCGGCGAACACTGAAGCTTTCTTT.

The chain recombines TRBV7-9 with TRBJ1-1, with D possibly TRBD1 on 5 matching bases. The CDR3 is 13 amino acids. Trimming stripped 2 bases from V and 8 bases from J, with 12 bases between. Germline CDR1 is SEHNR and CDR2 is FQNEAQ (reference sequence). CDR3 residues: CASSLQGSGEAFF. The DNA for the CDR3 is TGTGCCAGCAGCTTACAGGGATCCGGCGAAGCTTTCTTT.

The genes are TRBV7-8 and TRBJ1-5; D is unresolved. CDR3 length: 13 amino acids. Germline-derived CDR1 and CDR2 are SGHVS and FQNEAQ. Trimming stripped 1 base from V and 4 bases from J, with 5 bases between. CDR3 protein: CASSLGDNQPQHF. DNA of the CDR3: TGTGCCAGCAGCTTAGGGGATAATCAGCCCCAGCATTTT.

The chain recombines TRBV9 with TRBJ2-3; no firm D call. The CDR3 is made up of 16 amino acids. The germline V gene has CDR1 SGDLS and CDR2 YYNGEE. The germline V and J ends were trimmed by 4 bases and 6 bases, with 21 bases remaining between them. In nucleotides, the CDR3 is TGTGCCAGCAGCTCCCCCCCTGGGCTCACCGGCGATACGCAGTATTTT. Translation gives CASSSPPGLTGDTQYF.